This note documents a single T cell receptor beta chain sequence. Its cognate antigen is unknown. The sample is drawn from a study of cytomegalovirus exposure and HLA in healthy donors. Findings and limits, study-wide: There were reportedly fewer N-insertions in an Asian-associated ancestry cluster than the roughly 670-donor mean, in a later analysis.

The donors were healthy bone marrow donors. Per the germline V gene, CDR1 is LNHDA and CDR2 is SQIVND (reference sequence). This CDR3 region has 15 residues. V dropped 7 bases and J dropped 7 bases, with 19 bases sitting between them. The PCR had 60 Vbeta and 13 Jbeta primers. Here immunoSEQ multiplex PCR was the method, and the copy in TCRdb shows in-frame clones only, minus some. The sample includes 100,000 or so clones, around 73% seen only once; the top ten take roughly 1.2%. The sequence was collected from a man aged 25-40 years in good health and CMV-seronegative. The specimen sequenced was PBMCs. The chain employs TRBV19 and TRBJ1-4; D is possibly TRBD1 (5 bases). CDR3 sequence: CASTDPGGLSEKLFF. CDR3 DNA: TGTGCCAGTACCGATCCCGGGGGTTTAAGTGAAAAACTGTTTTTT.